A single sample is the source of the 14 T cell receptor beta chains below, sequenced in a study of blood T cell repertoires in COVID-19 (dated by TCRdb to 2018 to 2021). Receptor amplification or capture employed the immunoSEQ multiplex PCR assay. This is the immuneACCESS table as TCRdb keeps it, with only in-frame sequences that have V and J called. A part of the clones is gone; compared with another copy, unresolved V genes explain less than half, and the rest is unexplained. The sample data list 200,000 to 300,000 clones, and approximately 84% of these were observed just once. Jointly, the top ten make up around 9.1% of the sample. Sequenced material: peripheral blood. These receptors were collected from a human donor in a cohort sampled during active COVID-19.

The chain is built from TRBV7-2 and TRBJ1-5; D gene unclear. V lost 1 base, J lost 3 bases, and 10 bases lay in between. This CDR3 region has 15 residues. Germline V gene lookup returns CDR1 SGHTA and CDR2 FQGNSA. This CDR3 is CASSLDNSFNQPQHF. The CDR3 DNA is TGTGCCAGCAGCTTAGATAACAGCTTCAATCAGCCCCAGCATTTT.

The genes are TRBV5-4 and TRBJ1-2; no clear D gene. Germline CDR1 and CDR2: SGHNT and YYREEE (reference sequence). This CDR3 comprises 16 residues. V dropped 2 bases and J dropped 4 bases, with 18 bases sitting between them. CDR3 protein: CASSLPGLGGFYGYTF. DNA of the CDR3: TGTGCCAGCAGCTTACCCGGCTTAGGAGGGTTCTATGGCTACACCTTC.

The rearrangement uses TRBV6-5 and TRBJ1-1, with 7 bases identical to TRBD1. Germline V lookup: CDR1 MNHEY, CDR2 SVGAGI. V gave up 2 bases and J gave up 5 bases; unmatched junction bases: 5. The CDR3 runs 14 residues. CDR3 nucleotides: TGTGCCAGCAGTTACGACAGGGATGGGACTGAAGCTTTCTTT. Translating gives CASSYDRDGTEAFF.

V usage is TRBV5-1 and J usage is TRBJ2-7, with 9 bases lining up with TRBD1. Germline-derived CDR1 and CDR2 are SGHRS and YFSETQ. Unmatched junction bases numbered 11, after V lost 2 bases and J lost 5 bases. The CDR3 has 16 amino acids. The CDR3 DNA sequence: TGCGCCAGCAGCTTAGCCGGCGGGACAGGGAACCACGAGCAGTACTTC. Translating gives CASSLAGGTGNHEQYF.

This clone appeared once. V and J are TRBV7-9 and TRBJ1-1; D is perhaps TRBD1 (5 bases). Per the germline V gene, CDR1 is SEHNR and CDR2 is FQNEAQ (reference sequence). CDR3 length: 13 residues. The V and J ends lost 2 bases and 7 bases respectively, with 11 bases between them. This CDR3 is CASSLHGGNEAFF. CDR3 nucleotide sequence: TGTGCCAGCAGCTTACACGGGGGTAATGAAGCTTTCTTT.

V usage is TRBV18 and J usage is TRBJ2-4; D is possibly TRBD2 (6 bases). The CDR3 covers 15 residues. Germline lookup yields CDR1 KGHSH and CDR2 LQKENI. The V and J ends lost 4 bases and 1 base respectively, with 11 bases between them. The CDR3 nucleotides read TGTGCCAGCTCACGTCCTGGGGGGGCCAAAAACATTCAGTACTTC. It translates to CASSRPGGAKNIQYF.

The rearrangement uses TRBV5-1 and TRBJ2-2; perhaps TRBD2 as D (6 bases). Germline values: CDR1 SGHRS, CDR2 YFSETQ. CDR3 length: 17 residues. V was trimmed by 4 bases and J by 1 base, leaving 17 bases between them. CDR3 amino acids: CASSPFSSAKNTGELFF. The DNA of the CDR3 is TGCGCCAGCAGCCCCTTCTCTAGCGCCAAGAACACCGGGGAGCTGTTTTTT.

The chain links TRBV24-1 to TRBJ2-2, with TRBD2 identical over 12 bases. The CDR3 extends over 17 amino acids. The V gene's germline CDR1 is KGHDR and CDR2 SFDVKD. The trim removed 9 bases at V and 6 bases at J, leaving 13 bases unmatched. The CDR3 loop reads CATGTPSGGVAAGELFF. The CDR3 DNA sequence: TGTGCCACCGGGACCCCTAGCGGGGGGGTAGCCGCCGGGGAGCTGTTTTTT.

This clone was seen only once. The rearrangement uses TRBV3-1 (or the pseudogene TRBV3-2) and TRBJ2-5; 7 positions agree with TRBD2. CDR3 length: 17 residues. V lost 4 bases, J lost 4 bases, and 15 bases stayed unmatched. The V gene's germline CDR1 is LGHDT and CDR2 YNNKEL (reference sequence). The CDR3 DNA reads TGTGCCAGCAGCCTCGAGCGAGTGGGAGGGCCAAGAGAGACCCAGTACTTC. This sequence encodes CASSLERVGGPRETQYF.

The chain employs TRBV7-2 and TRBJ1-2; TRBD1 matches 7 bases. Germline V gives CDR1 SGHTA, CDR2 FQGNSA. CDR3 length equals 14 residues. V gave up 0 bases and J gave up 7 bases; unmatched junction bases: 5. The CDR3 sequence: CASSLASRQGGYTF. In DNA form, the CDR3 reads TGTGCCAGCAGCTTAGCCTCCAGACAGGGTGGCTACACCTTC.

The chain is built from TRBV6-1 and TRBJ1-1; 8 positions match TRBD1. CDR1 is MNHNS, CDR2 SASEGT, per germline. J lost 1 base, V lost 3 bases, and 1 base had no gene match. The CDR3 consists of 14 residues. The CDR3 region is CASSEGQENTEAFF. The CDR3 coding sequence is TGTGCCAGCAGTGAGGGACAGGAGAACACTGAAGCTTTCTTT.

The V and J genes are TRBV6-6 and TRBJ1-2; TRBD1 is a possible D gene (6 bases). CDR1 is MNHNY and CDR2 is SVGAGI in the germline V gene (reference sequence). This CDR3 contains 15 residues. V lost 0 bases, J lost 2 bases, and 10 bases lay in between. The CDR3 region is CASSYSLTGNYGYTF. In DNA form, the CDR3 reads TGTGCCAGCAGTTACTCGCTGACAGGCAACTATGGCTACACCTTC.

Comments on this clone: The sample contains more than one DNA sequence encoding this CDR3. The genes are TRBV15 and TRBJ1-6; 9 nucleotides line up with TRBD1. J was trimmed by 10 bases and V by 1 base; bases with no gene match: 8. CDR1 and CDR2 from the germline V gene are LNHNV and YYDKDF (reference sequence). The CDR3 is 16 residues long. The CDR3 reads CATSRAVGTGRSPLHF. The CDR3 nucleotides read TGTGCCACCAGCAGAGCTGTTGGGACAGGGAGATCACCCCTCCACTTT.

The CDR3 bases are TGTGCCAGCACCTCCCTCACAGGGAAGAGTGGCTACACCTTC. Encoded protein: CASTSLTGKSGYTF. The chain joins TRBV11-2 to TRBJ1-2; a weak D match, TRBD1 (6 bases). V shed 7 bases and J shed 7 bases, with 19 bases lying between them. Germline values: CDR1 SGHAT, CDR2 FQNNGV. The CDR3 has 14 residues.